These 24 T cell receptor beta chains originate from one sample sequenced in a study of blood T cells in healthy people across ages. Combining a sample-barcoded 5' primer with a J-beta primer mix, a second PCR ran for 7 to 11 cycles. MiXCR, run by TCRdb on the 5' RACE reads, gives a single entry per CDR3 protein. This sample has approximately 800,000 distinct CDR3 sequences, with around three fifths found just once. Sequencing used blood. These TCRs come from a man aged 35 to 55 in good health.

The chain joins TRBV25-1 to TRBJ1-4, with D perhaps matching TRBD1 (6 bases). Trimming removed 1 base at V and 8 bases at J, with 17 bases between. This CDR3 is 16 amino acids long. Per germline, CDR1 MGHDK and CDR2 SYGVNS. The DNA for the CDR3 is TGTGCCAGCAGTGAATTGTGGGGGGGGCTTCGCGAAAAACTGTTTTTT. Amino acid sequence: CASSELWGGLREKLFF.

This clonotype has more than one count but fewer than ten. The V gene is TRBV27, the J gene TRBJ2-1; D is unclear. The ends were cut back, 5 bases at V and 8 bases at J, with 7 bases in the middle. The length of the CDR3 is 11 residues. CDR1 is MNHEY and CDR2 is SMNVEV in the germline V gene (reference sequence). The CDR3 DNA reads TGTGCCAGCAGTAAATTAGATGAGCAGTTCTTC. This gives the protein CASSKLDEQFF.

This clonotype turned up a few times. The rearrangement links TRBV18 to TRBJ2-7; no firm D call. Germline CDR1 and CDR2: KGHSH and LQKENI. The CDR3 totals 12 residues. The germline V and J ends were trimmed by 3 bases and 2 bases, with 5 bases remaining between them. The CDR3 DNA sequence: TGTGCCAGCTCACCTCCGACCTACGAGCAGTACTTC. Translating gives CASSPPTYEQYF.

The CDR3 region is CASGLGQIQETQYF. The DNA for the CDR3 is TGTGCTAGTGGTTTGGGACAAATACAAGAGACCCAGTACTTC. The gene calls are TRBV12-5 and TRBJ2-5; D gene ambiguous. The CDR3 runs 14 residues. Looked up from germline, CDR1 is LGHNT and CDR2 is FRNRAP. The V and J ends lost 1 base and 2 bases respectively, with 8 bases between them.

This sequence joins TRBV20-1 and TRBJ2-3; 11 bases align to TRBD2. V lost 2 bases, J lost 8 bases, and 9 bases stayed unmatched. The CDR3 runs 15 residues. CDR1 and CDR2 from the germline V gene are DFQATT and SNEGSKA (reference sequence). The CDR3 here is CSARSGLAGGFTQYF. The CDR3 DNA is TGCAGTGCTAGAAGTGGGCTAGCGGGGGGTTTTACGCAGTATTTT.

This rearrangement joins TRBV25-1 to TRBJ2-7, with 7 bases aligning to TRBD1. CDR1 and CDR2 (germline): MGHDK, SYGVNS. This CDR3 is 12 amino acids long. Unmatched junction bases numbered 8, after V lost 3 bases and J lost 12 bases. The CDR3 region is CASSDNRGVGYF. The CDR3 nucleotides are TGTGCCAGCAGTGACAACAGGGGTGTGGGGTACTTC.

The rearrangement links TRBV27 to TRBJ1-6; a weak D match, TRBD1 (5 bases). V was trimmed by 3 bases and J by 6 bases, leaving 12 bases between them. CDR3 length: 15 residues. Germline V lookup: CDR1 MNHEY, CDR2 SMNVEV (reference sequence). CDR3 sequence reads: CASSLEGLSNSPLHF. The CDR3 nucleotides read TGTGCCAGCAGTTTGGAGGGGCTAAGTAATTCACCCCTCCACTTT.

The CDR3: CASSPGLALETQYF. CDR3 nucleotide sequence: TGTGCCAGCAGCCCCGGACTAGCGTTAGAGACCCAGTACTTC. V is TRBV7-2 and J is TRBJ2-5; 9 bases fit TRBD2. Germline lookup yields CDR1 SGHTA and CDR2 FQGNSA. The CDR3 has 14 amino acids. Trimming at V came to 5 bases and at J to 4 bases, leaving 5 bases not matched to a gene.

CDR3 coding DNA: TGCAGTGCTATTGGAGGGGGCCTGGGGGGGACCCAGTACTTC. This sequence encodes CSAIGGGLGGTQYF. J is TRBJ2-4 and V is TRBV20-1; D might be TRBD1 (7 bases). The tail of the sequence fits TRBJ2-5 better, so the J call may be wrong. This CDR3 contains 14 residues. Germline loops: CDR1 DFQATT, CDR2 SNEGSKA (reference sequence).

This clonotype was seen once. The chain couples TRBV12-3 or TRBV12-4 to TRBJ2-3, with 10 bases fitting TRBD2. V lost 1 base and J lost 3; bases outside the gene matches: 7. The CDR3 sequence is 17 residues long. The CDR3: CASSLDLAGDLTDTQYF. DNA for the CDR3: TGTGCCAGCAGTTTAGATCTAGCGGGGGACCTTACAGATACGCAGTATTTT.

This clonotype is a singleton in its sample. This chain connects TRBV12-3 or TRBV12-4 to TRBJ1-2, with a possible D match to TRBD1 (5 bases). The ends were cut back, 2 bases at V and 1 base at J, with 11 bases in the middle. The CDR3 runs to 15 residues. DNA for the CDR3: TGTGCCAGCAGTTTAAGCAGGGCGAATAACTATGGCTACACCTTC. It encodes CASSLSRANNYGYTF.

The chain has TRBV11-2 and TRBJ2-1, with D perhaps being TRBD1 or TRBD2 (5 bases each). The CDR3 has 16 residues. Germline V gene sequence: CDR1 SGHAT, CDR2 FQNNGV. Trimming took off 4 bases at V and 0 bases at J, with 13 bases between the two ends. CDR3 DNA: TGTGCCAGCAGCTGGCGCAGGGAGAGCTCCTACAATGAGCAGTTCTTC. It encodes CASSWRRESSYNEQFF.

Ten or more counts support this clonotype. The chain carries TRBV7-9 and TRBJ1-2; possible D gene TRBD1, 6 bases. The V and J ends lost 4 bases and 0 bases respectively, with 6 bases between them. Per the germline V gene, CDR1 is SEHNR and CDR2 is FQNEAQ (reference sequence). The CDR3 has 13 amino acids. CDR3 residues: CASSWTANYGYTF. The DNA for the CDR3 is TGTGCCAGCAGCTGGACAGCTAACTATGGCTACACCTTC.

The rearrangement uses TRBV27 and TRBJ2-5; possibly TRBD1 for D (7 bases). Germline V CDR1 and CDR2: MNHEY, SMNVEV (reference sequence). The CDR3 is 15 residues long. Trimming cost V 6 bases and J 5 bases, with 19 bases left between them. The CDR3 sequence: CASRRDQGGLETQYF. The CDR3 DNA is TGTGCCAGCAGGCGTGATCAGGGGGGCCTGGAGACCCAGTACTTC.

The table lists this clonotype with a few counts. CDR3 DNA sequence: TGCAGTGCTACAACAGGGGACTCTTCACCCCTCCACTTT. This translates into CSATTGDSSPLHF. The V call is TRBV20-1, the J call TRBJ1-6; 7 nucleotides match TRBD1. The CDR3 is made up of 13 amino acids. Germline loops: CDR1 DFQATT, CDR2 SNEGSKA (reference sequence). V lost 4 bases and J lost 9; bases outside the gene matches: 6.

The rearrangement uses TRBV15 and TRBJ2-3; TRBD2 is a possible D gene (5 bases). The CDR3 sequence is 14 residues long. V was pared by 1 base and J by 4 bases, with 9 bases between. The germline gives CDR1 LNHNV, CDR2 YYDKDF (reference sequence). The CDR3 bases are TGTGCCACCAGCAGAGTTTCGGGATCAGATACGCAGTATTTT. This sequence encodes CATSRVSGSDTQYF.

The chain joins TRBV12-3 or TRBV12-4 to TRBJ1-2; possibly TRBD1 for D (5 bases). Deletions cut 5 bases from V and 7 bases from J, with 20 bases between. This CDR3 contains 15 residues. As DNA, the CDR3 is TGTGCCAGCAGTCGAGACAGAACCCACGGGAGTGGCTACACCTTC. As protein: CASSRDRTHGSGYTF.

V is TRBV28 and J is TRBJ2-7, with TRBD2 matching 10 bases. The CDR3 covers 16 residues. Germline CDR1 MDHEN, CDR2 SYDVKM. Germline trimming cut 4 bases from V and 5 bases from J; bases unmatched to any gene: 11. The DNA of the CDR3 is TGTGCCAGCAGTTCCCTTTCTAGCGGGAGTCGAAACGAGCAGTACTTC. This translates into CASSSLSSGSRNEQYF. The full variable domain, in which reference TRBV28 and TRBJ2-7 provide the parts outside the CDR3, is DVKVTQSSRYLVKRTGEKVFLECVQDMDHENMFWYRQDPGLGLRLIYFSYDVKMKEKGDIPEGYSVSREKKERFSLILESASTNQTSMYLCASSSLSSGSRNEQYFGPGTRLTVT.

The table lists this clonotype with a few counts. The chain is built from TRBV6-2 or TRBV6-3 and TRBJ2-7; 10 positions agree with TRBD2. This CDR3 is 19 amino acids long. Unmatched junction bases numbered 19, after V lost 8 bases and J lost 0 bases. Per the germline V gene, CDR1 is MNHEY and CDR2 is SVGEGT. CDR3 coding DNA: TGTGCCAGCTTGCCCGCTATCCGGCTAGCGGGGGCGAGCTCCTACGAGCAGTACTTC. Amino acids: CASLPAIRLAGASSYEQYF.

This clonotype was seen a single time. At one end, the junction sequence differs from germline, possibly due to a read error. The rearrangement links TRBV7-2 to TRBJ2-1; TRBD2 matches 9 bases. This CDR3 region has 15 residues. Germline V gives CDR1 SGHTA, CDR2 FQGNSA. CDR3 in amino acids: CASSLGRGGLNEQFF. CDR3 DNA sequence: TGTGCCAGTAGCTTAGGGCGGGGGGGCCTGAATGAGCAGTTCTTC.

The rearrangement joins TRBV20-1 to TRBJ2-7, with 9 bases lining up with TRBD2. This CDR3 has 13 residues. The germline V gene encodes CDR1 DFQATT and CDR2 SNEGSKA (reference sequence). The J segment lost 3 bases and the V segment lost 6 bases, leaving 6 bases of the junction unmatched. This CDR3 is CSALTSGYYEQYF. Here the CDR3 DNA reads TGCAGTGCCCTGACTAGCGGATACTACGAGCAGTACTTC.

Written as DNA, the CDR3 is TGTGCCAGCAGCTTAGTAGGGCGGCGCCGTGAAGCTTTCTTT. Amino acid sequence: CASSLVGRRREAFF. This chain connects TRBV7-2 to TRBJ1-1, with D uncertain. The V gene lost 1 base and the J gene lost 7 bases, with 13 bases spanning the gap. CDR3 length: 14 residues. Germline V gene data show CDR1 as SGHTA and CDR2 as FQGNSA.

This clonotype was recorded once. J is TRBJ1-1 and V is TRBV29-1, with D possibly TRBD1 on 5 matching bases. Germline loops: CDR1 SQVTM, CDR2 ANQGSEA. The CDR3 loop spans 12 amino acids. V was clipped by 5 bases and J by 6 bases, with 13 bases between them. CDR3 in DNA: TGCAGCGTTATCAACCAGGGCTCTGAAGCTTTCTTT. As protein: CSVINQGSEAFF.

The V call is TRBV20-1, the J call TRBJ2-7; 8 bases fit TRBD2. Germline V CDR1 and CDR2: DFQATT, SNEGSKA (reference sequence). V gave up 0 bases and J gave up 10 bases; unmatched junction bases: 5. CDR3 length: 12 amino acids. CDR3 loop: CSARDPGGPQYF. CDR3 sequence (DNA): TGCAGTGCTAGAGATCCGGGGGGGCCTCAGTACTTC.